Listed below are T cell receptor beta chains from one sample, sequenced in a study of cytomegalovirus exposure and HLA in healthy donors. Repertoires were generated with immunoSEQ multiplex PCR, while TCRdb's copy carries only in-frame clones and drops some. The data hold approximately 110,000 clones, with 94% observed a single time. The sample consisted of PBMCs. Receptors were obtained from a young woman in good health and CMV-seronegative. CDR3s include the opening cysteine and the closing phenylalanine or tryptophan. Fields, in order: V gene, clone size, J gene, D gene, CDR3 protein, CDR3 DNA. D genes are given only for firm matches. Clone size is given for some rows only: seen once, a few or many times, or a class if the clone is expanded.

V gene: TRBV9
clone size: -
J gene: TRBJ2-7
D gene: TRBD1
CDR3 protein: CASSGTGQGYEQYF
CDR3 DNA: TGTGCCAGCAGCGGTACGGGACAGGGCTACGAGCAGTACTTC

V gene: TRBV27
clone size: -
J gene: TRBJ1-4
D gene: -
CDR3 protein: CASRAVRGDSEKLFF
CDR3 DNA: TGTGCCAGCAGGGCCGTCAGGGGTGACAGTGAAAAACTGTTTTTT

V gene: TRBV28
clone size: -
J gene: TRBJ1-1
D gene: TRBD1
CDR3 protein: CANSLGQGGDEAFF
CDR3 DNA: TGTGCCAACAGTTTGGGACAGGGGGGGGATGAAGCTTTCTTT

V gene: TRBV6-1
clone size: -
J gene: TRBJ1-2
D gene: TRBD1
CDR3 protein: CASSEDQDRADGYTF
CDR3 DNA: TGTGCCAGCAGTGAAGATCAGGACAGGGCGGATGGCTACACCTTC

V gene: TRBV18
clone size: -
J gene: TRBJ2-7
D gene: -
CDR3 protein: CASSPPQVGHEQYF
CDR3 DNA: TGTGCCAGCTCACCACCGCAGGTGGGTCACGAGCAGTACTTC

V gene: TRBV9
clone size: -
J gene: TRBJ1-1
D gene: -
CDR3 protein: CASSVGASNTEAFF
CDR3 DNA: TGTGCCAGCAGCGTAGGAGCATCGAACACTGAAGCTTTCTTT

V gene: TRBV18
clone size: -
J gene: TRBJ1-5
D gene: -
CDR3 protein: CASSPLGGGDQPQHF
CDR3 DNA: TGTGCCAGCTCACCCTTAGGGGGGGGTGATCAGCCCCAGCATTTT

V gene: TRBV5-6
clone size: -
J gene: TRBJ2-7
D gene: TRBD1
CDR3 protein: CASSKGQGREQYF
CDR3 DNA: TGTGCCAGCAGCAAAGGACAGGGAAGGGAGCAGTACTTC

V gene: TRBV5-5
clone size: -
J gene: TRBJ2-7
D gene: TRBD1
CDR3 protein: CASLGQGPYEQYF
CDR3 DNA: TGTGCCAGTTTGGGACAGGGCCCCTACGAGCAGTACTTC

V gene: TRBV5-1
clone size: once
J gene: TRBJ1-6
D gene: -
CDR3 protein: CASSLDRLGTSPLHF
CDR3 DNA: TGCGCCAGCAGCTTGGACAGATTGGGCACTTCACCCCTCCACTTT

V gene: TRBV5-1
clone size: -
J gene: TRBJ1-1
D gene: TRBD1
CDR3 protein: CASSLGQGDEAFF
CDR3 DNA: TGCGCCAGCAGCTTGGGACAGGGGGATGAAGCTTTCTTT

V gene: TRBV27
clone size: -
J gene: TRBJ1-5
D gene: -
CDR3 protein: CASTPLDSNQPQHF
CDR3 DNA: TGTGCCAGCACCCCTTTAGATAGCAATCAGCCCCAGCATTTT

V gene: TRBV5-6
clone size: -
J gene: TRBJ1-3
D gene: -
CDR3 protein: CASSLIAATAGNTIYF
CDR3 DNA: TGTGCCAGCAGCTTGATTGCGGCCACCGCTGGAAACACCATATATTTT

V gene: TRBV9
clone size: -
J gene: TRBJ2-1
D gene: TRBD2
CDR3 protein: CASSGGLAEWNEQFF
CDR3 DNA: TGTGCCAGCAGCGGGGGACTAGCGGAGTGGAATGAGCAGTTCTTC

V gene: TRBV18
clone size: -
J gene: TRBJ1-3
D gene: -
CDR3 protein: CASSPSQGSGNTIYF
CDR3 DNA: TGTGCCAGCTCACCATCGCAGGGCTCTGGAAACACCATATATTTT

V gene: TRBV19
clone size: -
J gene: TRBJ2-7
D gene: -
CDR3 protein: CASSPGPSYEQYF
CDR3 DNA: TGTGCCAGTAGCCCAGGTCCATCCTACGAGCAGTACTTC

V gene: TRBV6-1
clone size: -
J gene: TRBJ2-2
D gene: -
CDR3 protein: CASQQGETTGELFF
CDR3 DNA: TGTGCCAGCCAACAGGGAGAAACGACCGGGGAGCTGTTTTTT

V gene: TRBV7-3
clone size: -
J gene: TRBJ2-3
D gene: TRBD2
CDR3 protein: CASSNGGTSETQYF
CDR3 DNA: TGTGCCAGCAGCAACGGAGGAACTAGCGAAACGCAGTATTTT

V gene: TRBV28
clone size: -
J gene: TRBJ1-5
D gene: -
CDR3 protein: CASSPRGGNQPQHF
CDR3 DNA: TGTGCCAGCAGCCCCAGGGGTGGCAATCAGCCCCAGCATTTT

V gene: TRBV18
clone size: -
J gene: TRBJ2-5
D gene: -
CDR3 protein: CASSLSSGSGETQYF
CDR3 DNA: TGTGCCAGCTCACTTTCGTCGGGGAGCGGAGAGACCCAGTACTTC

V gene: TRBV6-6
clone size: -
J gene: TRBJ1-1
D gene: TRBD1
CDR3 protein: CASSYQGDTEAFF
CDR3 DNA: TGTGCCAGCAGTTATCAGGGGGACACTGAAGCTTTCTTT

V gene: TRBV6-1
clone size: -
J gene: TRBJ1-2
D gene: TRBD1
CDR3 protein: CASSVRDSGGYTF
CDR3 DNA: TGTGCCAGCAGTGTGCGGGACAGCGGAGGCTACACCTTC

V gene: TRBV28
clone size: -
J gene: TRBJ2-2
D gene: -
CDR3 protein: CASSLFTGQGTGELFF
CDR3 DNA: TGTGCCAGCAGTTTGTTCACAGGGCAGGGCACCGGGGAGCTGTTTTTT

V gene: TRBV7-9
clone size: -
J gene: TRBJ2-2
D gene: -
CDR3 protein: CASSAIGGEDDGELFF
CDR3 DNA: TGTGCCAGCAGCGCAATAGGGGGGGAGGATGACGGGGAGCTGTTTTTT

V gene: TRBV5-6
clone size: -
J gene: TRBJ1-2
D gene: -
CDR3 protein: CASSENGRNYGYTF
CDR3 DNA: TGTGCCAGCAGTGAGAACGGCAGGAACTATGGCTACACCTTC

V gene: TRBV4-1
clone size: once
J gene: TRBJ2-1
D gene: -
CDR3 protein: CASSQDQVSYNEQFF
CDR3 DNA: TGCGCCAGCAGCCAAGATCAGGTTTCCTACAATGAGCAGTTCTTC

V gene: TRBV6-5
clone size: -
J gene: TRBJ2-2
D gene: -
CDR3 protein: CASSYVGAGELFF
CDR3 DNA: TGTGCCAGCAGTTACGTGGGAGCCGGGGAGCTGTTTTTT

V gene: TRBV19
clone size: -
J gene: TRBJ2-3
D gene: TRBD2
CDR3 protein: CASSTRSRGDPTDTQYF
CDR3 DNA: TGTGCCAGTAGTACTCGAAGTCGGGGGGACCCCACAGATACGCAGTATTTT

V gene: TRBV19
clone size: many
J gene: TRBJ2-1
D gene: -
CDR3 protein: CASTQAGSYNEQFF
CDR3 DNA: TGTGCCAGTACCCAAGCGGGCTCCTACAATGAGCAGTTCTTC